These 25 T cell receptor beta chains originate from one sample sequenced in a study of T cell changes during pregnancy in multiple sclerosis. TCRdb's table, derived via immunoSEQ multiplex PCR, lists solely in-frame clones and lacks some. This sample has 55,000 to 70,000 clones; 85% to 95% occur once, and the top ten carry less than 4%. The starting material was CD8+ T cells from peripheral blood mononuclear cells, obtained in the third trimester of pregnancy. Receptors were obtained from a female donor in good health, enrolled as a control in a pregnancy study.

The V and J genes are TRBV13 and TRBJ2-5, with 7 bases lining up with TRBD2. Trimming cost V 6 bases and J 1 base; bases outside gene matches: 8. CDR3 size: 15 residues. The germline V gene has CDR1 PRHDT and CDR2 FYEKMQ (reference sequence). CDR3 bases: TGTGCCAGCAGTCGCAGCGGGGCCCTCCAAGAGACCCAGTACTTC. As protein: CASSRSGALQETQYF.

The rearrangement uses TRBV9 and TRBJ2-3; D perhaps matches TRBD2 (5 bases). V was pared by 0 bases and J by 6 bases, with 14 bases between. CDR1 is SGDLS, CDR2 YYNGEE, per germline. This CDR3 is 15 amino acids long. CDR3 sequence (DNA): TGTGCCAGCAGCGTAGACGGGGATACGTGGGATACGCAGTATTTT. It specifies CASSVDGDTWDTQYF.

The chain couples TRBV27 to TRBJ2-5, with D perhaps matching TRBD2 (5 bases). Germline V lookup: CDR1 MNHEY, CDR2 SMNVEV (reference sequence). V was pared by 2 bases and J by 2 bases, with 9 bases between. The CDR3 has 14 residues. Here the CDR3 DNA reads TGTGCCAGCAGTTTAACAGCGGATCAAGAGACCCAGTACTTC. Translated, it gives CASSLTADQETQYF.

This chain links TRBV4-1 with TRBJ2-6, with D possibly being TRBD1 (5 bases). V was shortened by 0 bases and J by 0 bases, with 12 bases between the two germline ends. Germline V gives CDR1 MGHRA, CDR2 YSYEKL. This CDR3 is built from 18 residues. The CDR3 loop is CASSQDLQAFSGANVLTF. CDR3 DNA: TGCGCCAGCAGCCAAGATTTACAGGCTTTCTCTGGGGCCAACGTCCTGACTTTC.

This rearrangement joins TRBV9 to TRBJ2-1; D ambiguous. Germline lookup yields CDR1 SGDLS and CDR2 YYNGEE. The CDR3 loop spans 11 amino acids. Trimming cost V 5 bases and J 9 bases, with 9 bases left between them. The CDR3, as DNA: TGTGCCAGCAGTGCCCGAGGTGAGCAGTTCTTC. The encoded protein is CASSARGEQFF.

This sequence joins TRBV9 and TRBJ1-1; D gene unclear. Germline assignment: CDR1 SGDLS and CDR2 YYNGEE. Between the trimmed V and J ends, which lost 3 bases and 3 bases, there was a span of 12 bases. The CDR3 loop spans 14 amino acids. CDR3 nucleotide sequence: TGTGCCAGCAGCGATGGAGGTAGCGACACTGAAGCTTTCTTT. This codes for CASSDGGSDTEAFF.

The V and J genes are TRBV6-5 and TRBJ2-1, with a possible D match to TRBD1 (6 bases). Germline CDR1 reads MNHEY; CDR2 reads SVGAGI. Trimming took off 0 bases at V and 7 bases at J, with 10 bases between the two ends. The CDR3 consists of 14 residues. Here the CDR3 reads CASSYSGRGNEQFF. DNA of the CDR3: TGTGCCAGCAGTTACTCGGGCAGGGGAAATGAGCAGTTCTTC.

The chain joins TRBV7-2 to TRBJ1-2, with TRBD1 identical over 12 bases. CDR3 size: 15 residues. With 4 bases clipped from V and 5 bases from J, the junction kept 5 bases outside the gene matches. From germline, CDR1 is SGHTA and CDR2 FQGNSA. The CDR3 DNA is TGTGCCAGCAGCTACGGGGACAGGGGGCTGTATGGCTACACCTTC. This translates into CASSYGDRGLYGYTF.

Concerning this clone: An end of the junction does not agree with germline; a read error may underlie this. The chain links TRBV25-1 to TRBJ1-1; a possible D gene is TRBD1 (6 bases). CDR3 length: 15 amino acids. Germline V gene data show CDR1 as MGHDK and CDR2 as SYGVNS. CDR3 coding DNA: TGTGCCGGCAGTAGCGAACAGGGTGGTCACACTGAAGCTTTCTTT. Translated, it gives CAGSSEQGGHTEAFF.

The chain links TRBV29-1 to TRBJ1-2; D gene unclear. The ends were cut back, 7 bases at V and 2 bases at J, with 14 bases in the middle. Germline V lookup: CDR1 SQVTM, CDR2 ANQGSEA. This CDR3 is built from 13 residues. The CDR3 region has the DNA TGCAGCGCTTCCCAGGAGGGCAACTATGGCTACACCTTC. Translation gives CSASQEGNYGYTF.

This clone was counted a single time. V and J are TRBV27 and TRBJ2-7; 8 bases are a match to TRBD2. Per germline, CDR1 MNHEY and CDR2 SMNVEV (reference sequence). V dropped 6 bases and J dropped 6; count of bases not matched to a gene: 7. The CDR3 length is 13 residues. CDR3 in amino acids: CASRRTTSAEQYF. In nucleotides, the CDR3 is TGTGCCAGCAGAAGAACGACTAGCGCCGAGCAGTACTTC.

This clone was detected only once. The V call is TRBV9, the J call TRBJ2-1; 11 nucleotides agree with TRBD2. The V gene's germline CDR1 is SGDLS and CDR2 YYNGEE. CDR3 length: 15 amino acids. V was clipped by 2 bases and J by 6 bases; unmatched bases: 4. The CDR3 bases are TGTGCCAGCAGCGTCTTAGCGGGGGGGGTCAATGAGCAGTTCTTC. This translates into CASSVLAGGVNEQFF.

V usage is TRBV19 and J usage is TRBJ1-1, with a tentative D call TRBD1 (6 bases). CDR1 LNHDA and CDR2 SQIVND come from the germline V gene (reference sequence). V gave up 8 bases and J gave up 3 bases, with 7 bases separating them. The CDR3 loop spans 11 amino acids. CDR3 bases: TGTGCCAGTGGACAGTACACTGAAGCTTTCTTT. Its protein is CASGQYTEAFF.

The chain carries TRBV7-2 and TRBJ2-7, with D unclear. The V gene lost 2 bases and the J gene lost 3 bases, with 5 bases spanning the gap. Germline values: CDR1 SGHTA, CDR2 FQGNSA. The CDR3 length is 12 residues. This chain's CDR3 is CASSLSSYEQYF. The CDR3 DNA reads as TGTGCCAGCAGCTTATCCAGCTACGAGCAGTACTTC. Drawing the rest from reference TRBV7-2 and TRBJ2-7, the complete variable domain is GAGVSQSPSNKVTEKGKDVELRCDPISGHTALYWYRQSLGQGLEFLIYFQGNSAPDKSGLPSDRFSAERTGGSVSTLTIQRTQQEDSAVYLCASSLSSYEQYFGPGTRLTVT.

The CDR3 reads CASSSQTGFQFVTEAFF. The CDR3 bases are TGTGCCAGCAGCTCCCAAACGGGTTTTCAGTTTGTCACTGAAGCTTTCTTT. The V and J genes are TRBV13 and TRBJ1-1; D unresolved. Germline V gene data show CDR1 as PRHDT and CDR2 as FYEKMQ (reference sequence). V shed 4 bases and J shed 4 bases, with 22 bases lying between them. This CDR3 has 17 amino acids.

This rearrangement joins TRBV5-8 to TRBJ2-3; 7 positions agree with TRBD2. Germline assignment: CDR1 SGHTS and CDR2 YDEGEE. Unmatched junction bases numbered 10, after V lost 0 bases and J lost 6 bases. This CDR3 spans 16 amino acids. The CDR3 DNA sequence: TGTGCCAGCAGCTTGGCCTGGGGAGTAGCGGGTGATACGCAGTATTTT. Translation: CASSLAWGVAGDTQYF.

The V gene is TRBV12-5, the J gene TRBJ2-1, with D possibly TRBD2 on 6 matching bases. CDR3 length: 13 residues. Trimming shortened V by 8 bases and J by 5 bases, and 13 bases separated the two germline ends. Germline loops: CDR1 LGHNT, CDR2 FRNRAP. The DNA of the CDR3 is TGTGCTAGTACGCCGGCGGGGAACAATGAGCAGTTCTTC. Encoded protein: CASTPAGNNEQFF.

In the case of this clone: The junction does not match germline at one end; this may be a read error. V is TRBV19 and J is TRBJ2-7; 9 bases are shared with TRBD1. CDR1 is LNHDA and CDR2 is SQIVND in the germline V gene (reference sequence). This CDR3 contains 15 residues. CDR3 amino acids: CATSRRPGQGYEQYF. The CDR3 DNA is TGTGCCACTAGTAGGCGTCCGGGACAGGGTTACGAGCAGTACTTC.

J is TRBJ2-3 and V is TRBV4-3; the D is unclear. Germline CDR1 and CDR2: LGHNA and YSLEER. V was cut by 0 bases and J by 2 bases, with 9 bases left in between. This CDR3 comprises 15 residues. CDR3 loop: CASSQDRTATDTQYF. The CDR3 nucleotides are TGCGCCAGCAGCCAAGACCGAACAGCCACAGATACGCAGTATTTT.

The chain recombines TRBV19 with TRBJ2-5; D remains ambiguous. This CDR3 region has 12 residues. The V end lost 5 bases, the J end lost 2 bases, and 6 bases lay between the germline ends. Germline lookup yields CDR1 LNHDA and CDR2 SQIVND (reference sequence). CDR3 region: CASSYGQETQYF. CDR3 nucleotides: TGTGCCAGTAGTTACGGGCAAGAGACCCAGTACTTC.

The chain employs TRBV6-5 and TRBJ1-2; the D gene is possibly TRBD1 (5 bases). The CDR3 runs 13 residues. Germline V lookup: CDR1 MNHEY, CDR2 SVGAGI. Trimming removed 6 bases at V and 5 bases at J, with 13 bases between. The CDR3 loop is CASSYDRAYGYTF. The CDR3 bases are TGTGCCAGCAGCTATGACAGAGCTTATGGCTACACCTTC.

The chain joins TRBV29-1 to TRBJ2-1; 9 nucleotides agree with TRBD2. Germline CDR1 reads SQVTM; CDR2 reads ANQGSEA. The CDR3 loop spans 14 amino acids. Trimming removed 4 bases from V and 4 bases from J; junction bases left unmatched: 5. In DNA form, the CDR3 reads TGCAGCGTTGGGGCTAGCGGGGATTACAATGAGCAGTTCTTC. Its protein is CSVGASGDYNEQFF.

The V call is TRBV27, the J call TRBJ2-7; tentative D call: TRBD1 (7 bases). This CDR3 has 14 residues. Germline V gives CDR1 MNHEY, CDR2 SMNVEV (reference sequence). The V and J ends lost 5 bases and 3 bases respectively, with 14 bases between them. Here the CDR3 reads CASSGGQGGYEQYF. The CDR3 nucleotides read TGTGCCAGCAGTGGGGGTCAGGGGGGCTACGAGCAGTACTTC.

This rearrangement joins TRBV5-6 to TRBJ2-1; D gene ambiguous. This CDR3 has 12 amino acids. The V and J ends lost 0 bases and 7 bases respectively, with 5 bases between them. CDR1 SGHDT and CDR2 YYEEEE come from the germline V gene. In nucleotides, the CDR3 is TGTGCCAGCAGCTTGGACGGGAATGAGCAGTTCTTC. Translation gives CASSLDGNEQFF.

This chain connects TRBV12-5 to TRBJ1-3; 7 positions match TRBD1. J lost 1 base, V lost 5 bases, and 8 bases had no gene match. CDR1 is LGHNT and CDR2 is FRNRAP in the germline V gene. This CDR3 has 16 amino acids. CDR3 sequence (DNA): TGTGCTAGTGGTCGTCCGCGACAGGGTTCTGGAAACACCATATATTTT. Translation: CASGRPRQGSGNTIYF.